The 19 T cell receptor beta chains reported below all come from one sample, sequenced in a study of human T cells and chemical hapten exposure. Sample time point: patch test 2, 6 weeks after DPC sensitization. Documented treatment: therapeutic diphenylcyclopropenone sensitization with weekly scalp DPC. MiXCR was run by TCRdb on the RACE reads, yielding one entry per CDR3 protein. The sample has fewer than 100,000 distinct CDR3 sequences, approximately 9.3% seen once. This specimen was whole blood, taken in connection with sensitization to the hapten diphenylcyclopropenone (DPC). These TCRs come from a woman between 40 and 55 years old with alopecia areata. Some clones in this sample may be carry-over from other donors' samples.

This clonotype was seen at least ten times. The rearrangement uses TRBV11-2 and TRBJ2-7, with TRBD1 as a possible D gene (6 bases). Looked up from germline, CDR1 is SGHAT and CDR2 is FQNNGV. Trimming cost V 5 bases and J 3 bases, with 11 bases left between them. CDR3 length equals 13 residues. The CDR3 sequence is CASSLAGDYEQYF. CDR3 nucleotide sequence: TGTGCCAGCAGCCTGGCAGGGGACTACGAGCAGTACTTC.

The genes are TRBV7-8 and TRBJ2-7; TRBD2 agrees at 12 bases. Germline trimming cut 1 base from V and 4 bases from J; bases unmatched to any gene: 8. The CDR3 contains 17 residues. Germline CDR1 reads SGHVS; CDR2 reads FQNEAQ. Here the CDR3 reads CASSLVPSGRVEYEQYF. For the CDR3, the DNA is TGTGCCAGCAGCTTAGTCCCTAGCGGGAGGGTCGAGTACGAGCAGTACTTC.

This clonotype has ten or more counts. V usage is TRBV3-1 and J usage is TRBJ1-5; the match to TRBD1 covers 8 bases. V lost 1 base, J lost 4 bases, and 0 bases stayed unmatched. The CDR3 covers 14 residues. The V gene's germline CDR1 is LGHDT and CDR2 YNNKEL (reference sequence). DNA for the CDR3: TGTGCCAGCAGCCAAGGGACAGGGAATCAGCCCCAGCATTTT. This translates into CASSQGTGNQPQHF.

This clonotype has a handful of counts. This chain joins TRBV7-8 and TRBJ2-7, with a possible D match to TRBD1 (5 bases). Trimming left V 1 base short and J 5 bases short, with 9 bases between. This CDR3 has 13 residues. Germline values: CDR1 SGHVS, CDR2 FQNEAQ. CDR3 DNA sequence: TGTGCCAGCAGCTTAGGCAGGGAACACGAGCAGTACTTC. Translated: CASSLGREHEQYF.

This clonotype was counted ten times or more. J is TRBJ2-1 and V is TRBV29-1, with 8 bases identical to TRBD2. V was clipped by 7 bases and J by 9 bases; unmatched bases: 14. CDR3 size: 14 residues. Germline V gene data show CDR1 as SQVTM and CDR2 as ANQGSEA. This CDR3 reads CSAKSGTRSREQFF. Here the CDR3 DNA reads TGCAGCGCAAAATCCGGGACTAGGAGCCGTGAGCAGTTCTTC.

Only a few counts were recorded for this clonotype. V is TRBV7-8 and J is TRBJ1-5; no clear D. The ends were cut back, 3 bases at V and 7 bases at J, with 7 bases in the middle. Germline V gene data show CDR1 as SGHVS and CDR2 as FQNEAQ. The CDR3 runs 12 residues. The CDR3 coding sequence is TGTGCCAGCAGCTTGTCGGTCCAGCCCCAGCATTTT. The encoded protein is CASSLSVQPQHF.

This clonotype was detected a few times. The chain employs TRBV24-1 and TRBJ2-2; D is perhaps TRBD1 (5 bases). V was pared by 3 bases and J by 0 bases, with 7 bases between. The CDR3 sequence is 15 residues long. Germline-derived CDR1 and CDR2 are KGHDR and SFDVKD. The CDR3 DNA follows: TGTGCCACCAGTGATGTGACAGCGAACACCGGGGAGCTGTTTTTT. Its protein product is CATSDVTANTGELFF.

This clonotype was recorded a few times. The V gene is TRBV5-1, the J gene TRBJ2-5, with 8 bases identical to TRBD2. Germline CDR1 reads SGHRS; CDR2 reads YFSETQ. This CDR3 region has 14 residues. The V gene end was trimmed by 4 bases and the J gene end by 4 bases; junction bases not matched to a gene: 6. In nucleotides, the CDR3 is TGCGCCAGCAGCGGCGGGACTAGGGGAGAGACCCAGTACTTC. Residues: CASSGGTRGETQYF.

This clonotype was recorded a few times. The chain has TRBV9 and TRBJ2-5; 8 bases line up with TRBD2. Germline assignment: CDR1 SGDLS and CDR2 YYNGEE. J was trimmed by 5 bases and V by 0 bases; bases with no gene match: 6. The CDR3 loop spans 15 amino acids. Here the CDR3 reads CASSVVGAGAETQYF. The CDR3 coding sequence is TGTGCCAGCAGCGTAGTCGGAGCGGGAGCCGAGACCCAGTACTTC.

Many counts were recorded for this clonotype. The chain recombines TRBV19 with TRBJ2-2; the D gene is possibly TRBD1 (8 bases). V was trimmed by 7 bases and J by 4 bases, leaving 19 bases between them. Looked up from germline, CDR1 is LNHDA and CDR2 is SQIVND (reference sequence). This CDR3 is built from 16 residues. In DNA form, the CDR3 reads TGTGCCAGTATTAGCGGGCAGGGGGCTGGCACCGGGGAGCTGTTTTTT. As protein: CASISGQGAGTGELFF.

This clonotype was observed a few times. The rearrangement uses TRBV12-3 or TRBV12-4 and TRBJ2-2; 10 bases are shared with TRBD1. The CDR3 runs 14 residues. V was pared by 8 bases and J by 6 bases, with 6 bases of the junction left unmatched. CDR3 nucleotides: TGTGCCAGCCTCGACAGGGGGCGATCCGGGGAGCTGTTTTTT. This encodes CASLDRGRSGELFF.

This clonotype was counted only a few times. This sequence joins TRBV7-3 and TRBJ2-1, with D unclear. V shed 4 bases and J shed 0 bases, with 7 bases lying between them. Per the germline V gene, CDR1 is SGHTA and CDR2 is FQGTGA. The CDR3 spans 14 residues. This CDR3 is CASSWEASYNEQFF. Here the CDR3 DNA reads TGTGCCAGCAGCTGGGAAGCCTCCTACAATGAGCAGTTCTTC. Supplemented by reference TRBV7-3 and TRBJ2-1, the full variable domain reads GAGVSQTPSNKVTEKGKYVELRCDPISGHTALYWYRQSLGQGPEFLIYFQGTGAADDSGLPNDRFFAVRPEGSVSTLKIQRTERGDSAVYLCASSWEASYNEQFFGPGTRLTVL.

This clonotype was seen more than once but under ten times. The rearrangement joins TRBV29-1 to TRBJ1-2; no clear D gene. The V gene lost 6 bases and the J gene lost 8 bases, with 10 bases spanning the gap. The germline gives CDR1 SQVTM, CDR2 ANQGSEA. CDR3 length equals 10 residues. The CDR3: CSVGYEGYTF. CDR3 DNA: TGCAGCGTGGGGTATGAGGGCTACACCTTC.

This clonotype has more than one count but fewer than ten. The genes are TRBV18 and TRBJ1-1, with D tentatively TRBD1 (5 bases). The V gene's germline CDR1 is KGHSH and CDR2 LQKENI. The CDR3 has 16 residues. The ends were cut back, 1 base at V and 3 bases at J, with 15 bases in the middle. The CDR3 is CASSPRLATGDTEAFF. The CDR3 DNA sequence: TGTGCCAGCTCACCACGTTTGGCGACGGGGGACACTGAAGCTTTCTTT.

This clonotype was picked up a small number of times. The chain uses TRBV2 and TRBJ2-3; the match to TRBD2 covers 7 bases. This CDR3 has 17 amino acids. CDR1 is SNHLY, CDR2 FYNNEI, per germline. The junction had 9 bases not matched to a gene; V was cut back by 2 bases and J by 1 base. The CDR3 reads CASSERGGSVGTDTQYF. CDR3 in DNA: TGTGCCAGCAGTGAAAGAGGCGGGAGTGTCGGCACAGATACGCAGTATTTT.

This clonotype was detected ten times or more. The J gene is TRBJ2-3, the V gene TRBV27; no reliable D call. V was cut by 2 bases and J by 2 bases, with 8 bases left in between. The CDR3 contains 14 residues. Germline V gene data show CDR1 as MNHEY and CDR2 as SMNVEV (reference sequence). The CDR3 spells CASSLMGFTDTQYF. DNA of the CDR3: TGTGCCAGCAGTTTAATGGGCTTCACAGATACGCAGTATTTT.

This clonotype was picked up many times. The chain couples TRBV27 to TRBJ2-7; 9 nucleotides agree with TRBD1. J was trimmed by 0 bases and V by 9 bases; bases with no gene match: 3. Germline V gives CDR1 MNHEY, CDR2 SMNVEV (reference sequence). The CDR3 length is 13 residues. The CDR3: CASGQGSSYEQYF. The CDR3 nucleotides are TGTGCCAGTGGACAGGGGAGCTCCTACGAGCAGTACTTC.

In nucleotides, the CDR3 is TGTGCCAGCAGCCGCGCCGGGACTAGCGGGAAAGAGACCCAGTACTTC. It translates to CASSRAGTSGKETQYF. The rearrangement links TRBV5-4 to TRBJ2-5, with TRBD2 matching 13 bases. The CDR3 has 16 amino acids. Losses at the gene ends were 4 bases for V and 3 bases for J; bases not matched to a gene: 6. CDR1 SGHNT and CDR2 YYREEE come from the germline V gene (reference sequence). Supplemented by reference TRBV5-4 and TRBJ2-5, the full variable domain reads ETGVTQSPTHLIKTRGQQVTLRCSSQSGHNTVSWYQQALGQGPQFIFQYYREEENGRGNFPPRFSGLQFPNYSSELNVNALELDDSALYLCASSRAGTSGKETQYFGPGTRLLVL.

This clonotype was seen only a few times. V and J are TRBV5-1 and TRBJ1-1; D unresolved. Trimming cost V 4 bases and J 0 bases, with 7 bases left between them. The CDR3 spans 13 residues. The V gene's germline CDR1 is SGHRS and CDR2 YFSETQ. This chain's CDR3 is CASSGYLNTEAFF. The CDR3 nucleotides read TGCGCCAGCAGCGGTTATTTGAACACTGAAGCTTTCTTT.